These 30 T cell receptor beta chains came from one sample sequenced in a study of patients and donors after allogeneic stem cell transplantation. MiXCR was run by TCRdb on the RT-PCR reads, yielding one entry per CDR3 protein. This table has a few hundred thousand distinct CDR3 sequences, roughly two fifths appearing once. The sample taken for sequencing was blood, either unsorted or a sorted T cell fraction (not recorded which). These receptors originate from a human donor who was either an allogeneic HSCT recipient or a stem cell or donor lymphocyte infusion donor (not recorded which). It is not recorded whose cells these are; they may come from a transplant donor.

This CDR3 is CASNTLQEFGAFF. The DNA for the CDR3 is TGTGCCAGCAATACCCTGCAGGAGTTTGGAGCTTTCTTT. The rearrangement uses TRBV5-8 and TRBJ1-1; D gene uncertain. V was shortened by 6 bases and J by 10 bases, with 19 bases between the two germline ends. The CDR3 length is 13 residues. Germline CDR1 is SGHTS and CDR2 is YDEGEE.

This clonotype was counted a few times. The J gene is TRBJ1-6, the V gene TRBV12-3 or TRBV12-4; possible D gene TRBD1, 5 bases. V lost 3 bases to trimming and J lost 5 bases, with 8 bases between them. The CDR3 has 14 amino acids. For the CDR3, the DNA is TGTGCCAGCAGTTTTGGGGGAAATAATTCACCCCTCCACTTT. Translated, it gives CASSFGGNNSPLHF.

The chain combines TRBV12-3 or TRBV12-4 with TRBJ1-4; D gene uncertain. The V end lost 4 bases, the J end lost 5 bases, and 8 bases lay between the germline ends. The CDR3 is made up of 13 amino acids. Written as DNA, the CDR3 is TGTGCCAGCAGTTGGGGAGTAAATGAAAAACTGTTTTTT. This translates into CASSWGVNEKLFF.

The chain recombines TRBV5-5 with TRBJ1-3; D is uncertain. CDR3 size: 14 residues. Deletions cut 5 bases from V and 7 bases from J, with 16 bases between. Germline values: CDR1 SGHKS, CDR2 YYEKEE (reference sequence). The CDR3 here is CASSFARERNTIYF. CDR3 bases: TGTGCCAGCAGTTTCGCCCGGGAGCGGAACACCATATATTTT.

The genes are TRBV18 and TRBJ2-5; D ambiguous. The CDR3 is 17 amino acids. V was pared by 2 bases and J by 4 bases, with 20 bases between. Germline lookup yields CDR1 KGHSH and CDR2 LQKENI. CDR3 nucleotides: TGTGCCAGCTCACCAGTTCTTATTGGCAGGATGGGAGAGACCCAGTACTTC. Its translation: CASSPVLIGRMGETQYF.

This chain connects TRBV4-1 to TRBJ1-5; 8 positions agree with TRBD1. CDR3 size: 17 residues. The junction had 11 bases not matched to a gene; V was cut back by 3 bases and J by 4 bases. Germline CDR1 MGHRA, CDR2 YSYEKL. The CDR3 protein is CASSHRDFWDRNQPQHF. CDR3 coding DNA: TGCGCCAGCAGCCACAGGGATTTTTGGGACAGGAATCAGCCCCAGCATTTT.

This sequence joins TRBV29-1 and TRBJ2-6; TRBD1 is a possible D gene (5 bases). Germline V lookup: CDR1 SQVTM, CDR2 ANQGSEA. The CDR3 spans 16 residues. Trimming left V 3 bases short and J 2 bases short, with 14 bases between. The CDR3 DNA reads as TGCAGCGTTGAGGGCAGGGTAGGTGCTGGGGCCAACGTCCTGACTTTC. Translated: CSVEGRVGAGANVLTF.

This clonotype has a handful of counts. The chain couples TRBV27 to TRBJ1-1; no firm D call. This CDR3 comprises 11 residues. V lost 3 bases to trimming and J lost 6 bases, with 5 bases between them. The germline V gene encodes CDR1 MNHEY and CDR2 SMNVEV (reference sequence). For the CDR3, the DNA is TGTGCCAGCAGTTTCGGGGCTGAAGCTTTCTTT. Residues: CASSFGAEAFF.

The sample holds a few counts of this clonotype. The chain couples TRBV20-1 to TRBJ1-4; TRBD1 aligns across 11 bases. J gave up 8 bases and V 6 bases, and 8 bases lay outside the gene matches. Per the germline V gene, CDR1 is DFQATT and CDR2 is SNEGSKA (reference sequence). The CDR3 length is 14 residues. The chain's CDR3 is CSAARTGGKEKLFF. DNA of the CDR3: TGCAGTGCAGCTCGGACAGGGGGCAAGGAAAAACTGTTTTTT.

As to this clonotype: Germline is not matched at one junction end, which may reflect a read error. The DNA of the CDR3 is TGTGCCTGTAGTACGGGGCCCGGGGGTCAGCCCCAGCATTTT. Encoded protein: CACSTGPGGQPQHF. The rearrangement links TRBV19 to TRBJ1-5; perhaps TRBD1 as D (5 bases). This CDR3 has 14 residues. CDR1 is LNHDA and CDR2 is SQIVND in the germline V gene (reference sequence).

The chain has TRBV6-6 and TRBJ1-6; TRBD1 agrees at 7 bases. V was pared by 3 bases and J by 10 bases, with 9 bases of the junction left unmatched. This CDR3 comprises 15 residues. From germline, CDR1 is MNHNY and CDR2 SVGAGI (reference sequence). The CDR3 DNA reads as TGTGCCAGCAGTTATGGGACAGCCCAAGGGTCACCCCTCCACTTT. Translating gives CASSYGTAQGSPLHF.

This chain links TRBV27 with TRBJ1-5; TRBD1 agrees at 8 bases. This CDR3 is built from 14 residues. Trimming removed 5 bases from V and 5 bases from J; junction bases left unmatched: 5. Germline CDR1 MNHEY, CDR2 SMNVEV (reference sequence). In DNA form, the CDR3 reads TGTGCCAGCAGTCTCGGACAGGGCCATCAGCCCCAGCATTTT. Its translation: CASSLGQGHQPQHF.

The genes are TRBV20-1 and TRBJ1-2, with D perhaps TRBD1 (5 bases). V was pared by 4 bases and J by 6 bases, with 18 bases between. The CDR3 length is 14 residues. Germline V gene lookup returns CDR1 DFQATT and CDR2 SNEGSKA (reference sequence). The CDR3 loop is CSANPVGRDHGYTF. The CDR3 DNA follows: TGCAGTGCTAACCCCGTAGGGAGGGACCATGGCTACACCTTC.

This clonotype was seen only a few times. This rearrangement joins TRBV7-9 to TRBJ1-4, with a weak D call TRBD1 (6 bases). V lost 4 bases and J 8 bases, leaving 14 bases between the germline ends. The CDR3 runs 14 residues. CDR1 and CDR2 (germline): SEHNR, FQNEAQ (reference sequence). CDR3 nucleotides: TGTGCCAGCAGCTACCCAGGGGTAGAAGAAAAACTGTTTTTT. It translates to CASSYPGVEEKLFF.

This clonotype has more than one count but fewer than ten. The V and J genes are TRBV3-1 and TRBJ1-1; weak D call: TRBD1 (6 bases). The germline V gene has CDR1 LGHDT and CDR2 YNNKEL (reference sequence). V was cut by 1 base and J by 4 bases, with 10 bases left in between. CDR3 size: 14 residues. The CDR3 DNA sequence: TGTGCCAGCAGCCAAGGGACAGTACTCACTGAAGCTTTCTTT. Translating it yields CASSQGTVLTEAFF. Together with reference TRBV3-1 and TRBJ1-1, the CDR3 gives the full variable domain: DTAVSQTPKYLVTQMGNDKSIKCEQNLGHDTMYWYKQDSKKFLKIMFSYNNKELIINETVPNRFSPKSPDKAHLNLHINSLELGDSAVYFCASSQGTVLTEAFFGQGTRLTVV.

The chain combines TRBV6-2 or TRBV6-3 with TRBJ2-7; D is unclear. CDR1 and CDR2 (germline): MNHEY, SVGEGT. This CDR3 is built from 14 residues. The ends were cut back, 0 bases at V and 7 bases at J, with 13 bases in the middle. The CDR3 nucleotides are TGTGCCAGCAGTTACTCCCTCAGGCGAATGGAGCAGTACTTC. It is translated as CASSYSLRRMEQYF.

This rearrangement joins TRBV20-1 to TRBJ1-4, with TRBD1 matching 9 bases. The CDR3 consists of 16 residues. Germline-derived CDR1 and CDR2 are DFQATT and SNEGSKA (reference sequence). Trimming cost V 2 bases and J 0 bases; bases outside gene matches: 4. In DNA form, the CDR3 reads TGCAGTGCTAGAAAACAGGGGGCCCCAACTAATGAAAAACTGTTTTTT. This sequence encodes CSARKQGAPTNEKLFF.

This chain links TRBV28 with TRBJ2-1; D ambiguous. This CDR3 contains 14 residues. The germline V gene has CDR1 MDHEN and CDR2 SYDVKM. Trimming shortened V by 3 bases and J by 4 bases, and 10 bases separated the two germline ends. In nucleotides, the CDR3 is TGTGCCAGCAGTTTCATTGCGGTATACAATGAGCAGTTCTTC. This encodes CASSFIAVYNEQFF.

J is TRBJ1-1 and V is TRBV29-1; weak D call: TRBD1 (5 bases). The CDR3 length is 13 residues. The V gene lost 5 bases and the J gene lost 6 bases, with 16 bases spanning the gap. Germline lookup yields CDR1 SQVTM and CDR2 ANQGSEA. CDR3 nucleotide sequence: TGCAGCGTTTACCAGACAGATAACGCTGAAGCTTTCTTT. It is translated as CSVYQTDNAEAFF.

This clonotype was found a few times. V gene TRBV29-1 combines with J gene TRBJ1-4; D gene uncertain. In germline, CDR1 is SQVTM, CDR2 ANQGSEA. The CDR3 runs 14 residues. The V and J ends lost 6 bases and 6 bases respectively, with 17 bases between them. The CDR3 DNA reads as TGCAGCGTCTATGCTGGCCCCTGGGATGAAAAACTGTTTTTT. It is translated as CSVYAGPWDEKLFF.

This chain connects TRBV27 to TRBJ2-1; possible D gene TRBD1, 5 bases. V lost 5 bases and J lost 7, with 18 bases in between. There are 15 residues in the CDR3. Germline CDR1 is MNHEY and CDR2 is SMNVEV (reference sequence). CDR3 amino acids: CASSAAQGKGNEQFF. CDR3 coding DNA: TGTGCCAGCAGTGCCGCCCAGGGAAAAGGGAATGAGCAGTTCTTC.

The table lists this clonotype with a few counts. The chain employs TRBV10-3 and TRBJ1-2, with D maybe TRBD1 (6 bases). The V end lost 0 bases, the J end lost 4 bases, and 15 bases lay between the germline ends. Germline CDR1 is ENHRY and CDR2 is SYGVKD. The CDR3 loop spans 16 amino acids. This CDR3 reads CAISESHGTSFYGYTF. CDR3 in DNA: TGTGCCATCAGTGAGTCACACGGGACATCCTTCTATGGCTACACCTTC.

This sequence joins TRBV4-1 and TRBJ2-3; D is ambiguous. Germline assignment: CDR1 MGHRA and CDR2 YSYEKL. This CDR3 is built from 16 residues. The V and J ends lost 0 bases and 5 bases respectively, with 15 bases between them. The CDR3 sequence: CASSQESWVTGDTQYF. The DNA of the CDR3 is TGCGCCAGCAGCCAAGAGTCCTGGGTAACGGGAGATACGCAGTATTTT.

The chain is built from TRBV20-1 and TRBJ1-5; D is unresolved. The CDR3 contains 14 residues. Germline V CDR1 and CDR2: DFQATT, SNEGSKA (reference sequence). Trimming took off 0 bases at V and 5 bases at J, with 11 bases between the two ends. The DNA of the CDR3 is TGCAGTGCTAGAGATCGTGGAACGGATCAGCCCCAGCATTTT. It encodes CSARDRGTDQPQHF.

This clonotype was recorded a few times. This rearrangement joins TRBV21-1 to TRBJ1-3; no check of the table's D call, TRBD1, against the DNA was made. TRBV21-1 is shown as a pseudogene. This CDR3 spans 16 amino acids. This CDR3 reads CASSIRVVSSGNTIYF. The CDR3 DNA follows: TGTGCCAGCAGCATCCGGGTTGTCAGCTCTGGAAACACCATATATTTT.

The CDR3 DNA reads as TGTGCCATCAGTTCCGGGACAGGGACCACCTACGAGCAGTACTTC. This translates into CAISSGTGTTYEQYF. The chain is built from TRBV10-3 and TRBJ2-7, with TRBD1 matching 9 bases. Germline V CDR1 and CDR2: ENHRY, SYGVKD. The V segment lost 5 bases and the J segment 2 bases; nucleotides outside the gene matches: 7. The CDR3 has 15 amino acids.

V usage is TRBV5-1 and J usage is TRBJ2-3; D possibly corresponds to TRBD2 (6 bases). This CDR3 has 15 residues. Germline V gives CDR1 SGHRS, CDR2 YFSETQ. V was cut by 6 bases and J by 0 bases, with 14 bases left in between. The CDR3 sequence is CASNLIAASTDTQYF. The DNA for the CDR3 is TGCGCCAGCAATTTAATAGCGGCTAGCACAGATACGCAGTATTTT.

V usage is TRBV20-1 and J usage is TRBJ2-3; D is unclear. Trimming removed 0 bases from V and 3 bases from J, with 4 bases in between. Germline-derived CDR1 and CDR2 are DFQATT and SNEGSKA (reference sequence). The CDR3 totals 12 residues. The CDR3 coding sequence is TGCAGTGCTAGAGATCCAACAGATACGCAGTATTTT. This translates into CSARDPTDTQYF.

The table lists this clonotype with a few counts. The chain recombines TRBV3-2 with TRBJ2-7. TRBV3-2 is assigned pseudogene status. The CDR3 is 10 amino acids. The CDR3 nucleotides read TGTGCCAGCGGCCTCTACGAGCAGTACTTC. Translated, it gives CASGLYEQYF.

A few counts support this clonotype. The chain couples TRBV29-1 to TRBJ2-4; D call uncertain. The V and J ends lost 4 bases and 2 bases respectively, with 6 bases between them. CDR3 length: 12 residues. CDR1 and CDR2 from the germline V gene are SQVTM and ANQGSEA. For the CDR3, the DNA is TGCAGCGTTGTAACTACCAAAAACATTCAGTACTTC. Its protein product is CSVVTTKNIQYF.